The 21 T cell receptor beta chains below come from one sample, sequenced in a study of blood T cell repertoires in COVID-19. Sequencing used immunoSEQ multiplex PCR; TCRdb keeps in-frame clones, though not all of them. In the table there are some 120,000 clones, 88% of which are singletons. Material for sequencing was peripheral blood. All receptors derive from a woman aged 50 to 65 with active or convalescent COVID-19.

The J gene is TRBJ2-7, the V gene TRBV27, with 7 bases that match TRBD2. Germline CDR1 MNHEY, CDR2 SMNVEV (reference sequence). This CDR3 is built from 12 residues. The V gene end was trimmed by 6 bases and the J gene end by 6 bases; junction bases not matched to a gene: 5. The CDR3 reads CASSSTSREQYF. CDR3 bases: TGTGCCAGCAGCTCGACTAGCCGCGAGCAGTACTTC.

This chain links TRBV18 with TRBJ2-3; TRBD1 matches 8 bases. J was trimmed by 1 base and V by 3 bases; bases with no gene match: 6. The CDR3 consists of 16 residues. In germline, CDR1 is KGHSH, CDR2 LQKENI. CDR3 bases: TGTGCCAGCTCACCGGTTGGGACAGGCGGCACAGATACGCAGTATTTT. This codes for CASSPVGTGGTDTQYF.

In its sample, this clone was seen a few times. The chain recombines TRBV7-8 with TRBJ1-1; D is possibly TRBD1 (5 bases). Looked up from germline, CDR1 is SGHVS and CDR2 is FQNEAQ. Trimming removed 0 bases at V and 0 bases at J, with 11 bases between. The CDR3 is 16 residues long. CDR3 residues: CASSLAVGGLNTEAFF. The CDR3 bases are TGTGCCAGCAGCTTAGCGGTCGGGGGATTGAACACTGAAGCTTTCTTT. Full variable domain (remainder filled in from reference TRBV7-8 and TRBJ1-1): GAGVSQSPRYKVAKRGQDVALRCDPISGHVSLFWYQQALGQGPEFLTYFQNEAQLDKSGLPSDRFFAERPEGSVSTLKIQRTQQEDSAVYLCASSLAVGGLNTEAFFGQGTRLTVV.

The V call is TRBV19, the J call TRBJ1-2; no firm D call. The CDR3 has 11 residues. Between the trimmed V and J ends, which lost 1 base and 7 bases, there was a span of 4 bases. CDR1 and CDR2 from the germline V gene are LNHDA and SQIVND (reference sequence). The CDR3 bases are TGTGCCAGTAGTATAGGAGGTGGCTACACCTTC. Translation gives CASSIGGGYTF.

The chain joins TRBV7-2 to TRBJ2-5, with D maybe TRBD2 (5 bases). CDR1 SGHTA and CDR2 FQGNSA come from the germline V gene. The CDR3 totals 12 residues. V gave up 5 bases and J gave up 4 bases, with 8 bases separating them. CDR3 region: CASSPAGETQYF. The CDR3 bases are TGTGCCAGCAGCCCGGCGGGAGAGACCCAGTACTTC.

The rearrangement joins TRBV10-3 to TRBJ2-7; 9 bases match TRBD2. Per germline, CDR1 ENHRY and CDR2 SYGVKD. V dropped 7 bases and J dropped 4; count of bases not matched to a gene: 11. This CDR3 contains 15 residues. CDR3 loop: CAITGGETSGYEQYF. The CDR3 nucleotides are TGTGCCATCACCGGGGGGGAGACTAGCGGTTACGAGCAGTACTTC.

The chain has TRBV6-5 and TRBJ2-4, with 11 bases matching TRBD1. This CDR3 is 16 amino acids long. Germline CDR1 is MNHEY and CDR2 is SVGAGI. J lost 8 bases, V lost 4 bases, and 10 bases had no gene match. The CDR3 nucleotides are TGTGCCAGCAGTTTTCGCCGGACAGGGGGCAAGCACATTCAGTACTTC. It is translated as CASSFRRTGGKHIQYF.

The chain employs TRBV7-2 and TRBJ1-2, with 7 bases aligning to TRBD1. Germline CDR1 SGHTA, CDR2 FQGNSA. There are 15 residues in the CDR3. The J segment lost 0 bases and the V segment lost 1 base, leaving 2 bases of the junction unmatched. CDR3 in DNA: TGTGCCAGCAGCTTAGTACAGGGGACTAACTATGGCTACACCTTC. Translated: CASSLVQGTNYGYTF.

This clone was recorded once. The rearrangement uses TRBV2 and TRBJ2-7; D possibly corresponds to TRBD2 (7 bases). The CDR3 is 12 amino acids. Germline CDR1 SNHLY, CDR2 FYNNEI. Between the trimmed V and J ends, which lost 4 bases and 5 bases, there was a span of 9 bases. The CDR3, as DNA: TGTGCCAGCAGTGTAGGGGGGGACGAGCAGTACTTC. Translated, it gives CASSVGGDEQYF.

This chain connects TRBV5-6 to TRBJ2-2; 8 nucleotides agree with TRBD2. With V trimmed by 4 bases and J by 3 bases, 8 bases remained unmatched. CDR1 and CDR2 from the germline V gene are SGHDT and YYEEEE. The CDR3 extends over 16 amino acids. The CDR3 nucleotides read TGTGCCAGCAGCCGGCCCGGACTAGCCTACACCGGGGAGCTGTTTTTT. Protein: CASSRPGLAYTGELFF.

This chain links TRBV4-2 with TRBJ2-5; 11 nucleotides match TRBD2. The CDR3 length is 17 residues. Germline lookup yields CDR1 LGHNA and CDR2 YNFKEQ. V gave up 0 bases and J gave up 4 bases; unmatched junction bases: 7. CDR3 coding DNA: TGTGCCAGCAGCCAAGAGGTTCTAGCGGGAGGTCGAGAGACCCAGTACTTC. Encoded protein: CASSQEVLAGGRETQYF.

This chain uses TRBV29-1 with TRBJ1-5; tentatively, D is TRBD1 (5 bases). In germline, CDR1 is SQVTM, CDR2 ANQGSEA. This CDR3 comprises 13 residues. Trimming shortened V by 7 bases and J by 3 bases, and 13 bases separated the two germline ends. The CDR3 DNA is TGCAGCGCCTGGGGGGGGAACAATCAGCCCCAGCATTTT. Its translation is CSAWGGNNQPQHF.

This sequence joins TRBV6-6 and TRBJ1-1; unclear D gene. Trimming removed 2 bases at V and 4 bases at J, with 11 bases between. This CDR3 comprises 14 residues. The germline CDR1 and CDR2 sequences are MNHNY and SVGAGI (reference sequence). DNA of the CDR3: TGTGCCAGCAGTTACGTAACCGCGCCCACTGAAGCTTTCTTT. As protein: CASSYVTAPTEAFF.

The chain carries TRBV7-8 and TRBJ1-1; D is ambiguous. V gave up 3 bases and J gave up 3 bases, with 8 bases separating them. The CDR3 sequence is 13 residues long. Germline CDR1 reads SGHVS; CDR2 reads FQNEAQ. This CDR3 is CASSFLRYTEAFF. The DNA for the CDR3 is TGTGCCAGCAGCTTTTTGAGGTACACTGAAGCTTTCTTT.

The chain combines TRBV13 with TRBJ2-7; 14 bases match TRBD2. Germline V gene lookup returns CDR1 PRHDT and CDR2 FYEKMQ (reference sequence). After removal of 5 bases from V and 10 bases from J, the junction contained 10 bases not matched to a gene. CDR3 size: 15 residues. Written as DNA, the CDR3 is TGTGCCAGCAGCCGAAAGGGACTAGCGGGAGAAGGCCAGTACTTC. It specifies CASSRKGLAGEGQYF.

V and J are TRBV19 and TRBJ2-7, with 9 bases identical to TRBD1. Germline V lookup: CDR1 LNHDA, CDR2 SQIVND (reference sequence). V trimming: 5 bases; J trimming: 2 bases; junction bases outside the gene matches: 4. This CDR3 comprises 14 residues. CDR3 nucleotide sequence: TGTGCCAGTAGTTCCGGGACAGGGACCTACGAGCAGTACTTC. Protein: CASSSGTGTYEQYF.

V is TRBV5-4 and J is TRBJ1-2; no clear D gene. The V gene's germline CDR1 is SGHNT and CDR2 YYREEE (reference sequence). This CDR3 is 13 amino acids long. Trimming removed 4 bases at V and 4 bases at J, with 11 bases between. In DNA, the CDR3 is TGTGCCAGCAGCCTGGAACGTAGCTATGGCTACACCTTC. Translation gives CASSLERSYGYTF.

The J gene is TRBJ2-7, the V gene TRBV15; D not resolved. CDR1 LNHNV and CDR2 YYDKDF come from the germline V gene (reference sequence). V was clipped by 1 base and J by 1 base, with 11 bases between them. CDR3 length: 15 amino acids. The CDR3 DNA reads as TGTGCCACCAGCAGAGCTCCACTCGAGTCCTACGAGCAGTACTTC. This gives the protein CATSRAPLESYEQYF.

J is TRBJ2-5 and V is TRBV20-1; possibly TRBD2 for D (6 bases). Germline V gives CDR1 DFQATT, CDR2 SNEGSKA (reference sequence). Deletions cut 3 bases from V and 5 bases from J, with 7 bases between. CDR3 length: 11 residues. Here the CDR3 reads CSASGSETQYF. The CDR3 DNA follows: TGCAGTGCTAGCGGGAGCGAGACCCAGTACTTC.

The V call is TRBV19, the J call TRBJ2-7; the match to TRBD1 covers 9 bases. CDR3 length: 15 amino acids. Trimming took 1 base from V and 6 from J; bases not matched to a gene: 7. Germline CDR1 reads LNHDA; CDR2 reads SQIVND (reference sequence). The CDR3: CASSIGFGTGREQYF. CDR3 sequence (DNA): TGTGCCAGTAGTATAGGGTTCGGGACAGGGCGCGAGCAGTACTTC.

The chain couples TRBV5-1 to TRBJ1-1, with D uncertain. The ends were cut back, 0 bases at V and 5 bases at J, with 8 bases in the middle. The CDR3 spans 13 residues. Per germline, CDR1 SGHRS and CDR2 YFSETQ. The CDR3 DNA follows: TGCGCCAGCAGCTTGGATCTGAGAACTGAAGCTTTCTTT. It translates to CASSLDLRTEAFF.